This T cell receptor beta chain was documented in a study of untreated major depressive disorder. Only in-frame clones appear in the TCRdb table, and some are missing; sequencing was by immunoSEQ multiplex PCR. The table shows about 13,000 clones, with about 90% occurring only once. V was pared by 6 bases and J by 7 bases, with 12 bases between. Germline values: CDR1 DFQATT, CDR2 SNEGSKA (reference sequence). The CDR3 sequence is 11 residues long. Study-wide results and caveats: TRBV05-01 (Vbeta 5.1) usage was higher in CD4+ T cells of depressed patients than controls.

As regards this clone: Its antigen is not identified.

The chain couples TRBV20-1 to TRBJ1-1; D is ambiguous. What was sequenced was CD4+ T cells from PBMCs. This clonotype was sampled from a woman in her 30s with major depressive disorder. The CDR3 DNA is TGCAGTGCAAGGTCCGCAGTTGAAGCTTTCTTT. It codes for CSARSAVEAFF.